Listed here are 2 T cell receptor beta chains from one sample, sequenced in a study of control samples from healthy donors and cancer patients. Sequencing used immunoSEQ multiplex PCR; TCRdb keeps in-frame clones, though not all of them. Of some 110,000 clones in the sample, around 89% are singletons; the top ten hold about 2.5%. Sequencing used blood. The receptor set was obtained from a woman between 65 and 79 years old in good health.

The chain links TRBV3-1 (or the pseudogene TRBV3-2) to TRBJ2-7; D might be TRBD2 (7 bases). There are 15 residues in the CDR3. Germline CDR1 reads LGHDT; CDR2 reads YNNKEL (reference sequence). The V gene lost 4 bases and the J gene lost 2 bases, with 15 bases spanning the gap. The CDR3 DNA sequence: TGTGCCAGCAGCCGAGGAGGGGGGGTGACCTACGAGCAGTACTTC. Protein: CASSRGGGVTYEQYF.

This clone was counted once. This sequence joins TRBV4-3 and TRBJ2-1, with D perhaps TRBD2 (6 bases). Germline V gene data show CDR1 as LGHNA and CDR2 as YSLEER. The length of the CDR3 is 17 residues. Trimming pared 2 bases from V and 1 base from J, leaving 15 bases between. CDR3 sequence (DNA): TGCGCCAGCAGCCAATTCAAAAGACTAGGTTCCTACAATGAGCAGTTCTTC. Translated: CASSQFKRLGSYNEQFF.